This T cell receptor (beta chain) was captured by sequencing in a study of blood T cells in healthy people across ages. Broader study findings: There was no known CMV status for donors, so expanded clonotype changes were possibly confounded. Because sorting was not performed, PBMCs prevented conclusive naive versus antigen-experienced comparison.

The CDR3 length is 16 residues. V lost 5 bases and J lost 4, with 23 bases in between. Germline-derived CDR1 and CDR2 are SQVTM and ANQGSEA. This clonotype has ten or more counts. Its antigen is not known. Then a second PCR, running roughly 6 to 11 cycles, was carried out with a sample-barcoded 5' primer and a J-beta primer mix. Unique molecular identifiers of 12 random nucleotides labeled each cDNA. TCRdb redid the calling of the 5' RACE reads with MiXCR, one entry per CDR3 protein. Here the sample spans approximately 850,000 distinct CDR3 sequences, roughly 60% being singletons. V and J are TRBV29-1 and TRBJ2-5, with D possibly TRBD1 on 5 matching bases. The sequencing sample was made of blood. This clonotype was sampled from a man aged 25 to 40 in good health. CDR3 sequence: CSVSSLNLGAAETQYF. In DNA, the CDR3 is TGCAGCGTTAGCTCCCTAAATCTTGGGGCGGCAGAGACCCAGTACTTC.